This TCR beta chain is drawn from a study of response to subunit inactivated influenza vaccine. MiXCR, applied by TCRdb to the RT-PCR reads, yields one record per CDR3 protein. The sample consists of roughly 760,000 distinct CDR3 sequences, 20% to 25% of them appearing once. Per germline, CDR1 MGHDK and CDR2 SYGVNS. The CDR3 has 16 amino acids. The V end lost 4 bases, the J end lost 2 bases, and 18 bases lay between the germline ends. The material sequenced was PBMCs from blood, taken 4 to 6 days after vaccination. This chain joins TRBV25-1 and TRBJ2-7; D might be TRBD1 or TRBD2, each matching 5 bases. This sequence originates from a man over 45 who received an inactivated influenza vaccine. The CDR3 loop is CASSAQDSGWAYEQYF. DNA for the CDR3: TGTGCCAGCAGTGCCCAAGACAGCGGATGGGCCTACGAGCAGTACTTC.